This TCR beta chain came from a study of CD8+ T cells in alopecia areata. As the sequencing template, cDNA was produced by extracting RNA and reverse transcribing it. Sequencing used immunoSEQ multiplex PCR; TCRdb keeps in-frame clones, though not all of them. Of 110,000 or so clones detected, more than 30% appear once; the ten largest clones hold 2.5% to 3.5%. This CDR3 is built from 14 residues. Germline CDR1 reads SQVTM; CDR2 reads ANQGSEA. V lost 4 bases, J lost 6 bases, and 19 bases lay in between. Sequencing used CD4+ T cells sorted from blood. The gene calls are TRBV29-1 and TRBJ2-7; D is possibly TRBD1 or TRBD2 (7 bases each). This sequence originates from a human donor with alopecia areata. The CDR3 DNA reads TGCAGCGTTGGAAAGGGAGGGGGCGCGGGCGAGCAGTACTTC. Protein product: CSVGKGGGAGEQYF.